This T cell receptor beta chain was recovered during a study of T-cell memory formation after mild COVID-19. As for the study in general: TCR clustering was largely donor specific. Study conclusions and caveats: There was a balanced CD4/CD8 profile in clones contracting day 15 to 85, and later expanders leaned CD4+.

TCRdb reanalysed the 5' RACE reads using MiXCR and keeps one entry per CDR3 protein. Of almost 550,000 distinct CDR3 sequences detected, around 20% appear once; the ten largest clones hold around 12%. This clonotype was detected only a few times. Its antigen is unknown. Germline-derived CDR1 and CDR2 are SQVTM and ANQGSEA. Trimming cost V 3 bases and J 2 bases, with 13 bases left between them. This CDR3 contains 15 residues. The chain has TRBV29-1 and TRBJ2-2; D is unresolved. The sample was PBMCs or a T cell subset sorted from them (not recorded which). The sequence derives from an adult woman who had mild COVID-19 (a few samples of this study predate the infection). Cell type and time point are not known. The CDR3 DNA follows: TGCAGCGTTGAGTCTTCCAATCTTAACACCGGGGAGCTGTTTTTT. Translated: CSVESSNLNTGELFF.